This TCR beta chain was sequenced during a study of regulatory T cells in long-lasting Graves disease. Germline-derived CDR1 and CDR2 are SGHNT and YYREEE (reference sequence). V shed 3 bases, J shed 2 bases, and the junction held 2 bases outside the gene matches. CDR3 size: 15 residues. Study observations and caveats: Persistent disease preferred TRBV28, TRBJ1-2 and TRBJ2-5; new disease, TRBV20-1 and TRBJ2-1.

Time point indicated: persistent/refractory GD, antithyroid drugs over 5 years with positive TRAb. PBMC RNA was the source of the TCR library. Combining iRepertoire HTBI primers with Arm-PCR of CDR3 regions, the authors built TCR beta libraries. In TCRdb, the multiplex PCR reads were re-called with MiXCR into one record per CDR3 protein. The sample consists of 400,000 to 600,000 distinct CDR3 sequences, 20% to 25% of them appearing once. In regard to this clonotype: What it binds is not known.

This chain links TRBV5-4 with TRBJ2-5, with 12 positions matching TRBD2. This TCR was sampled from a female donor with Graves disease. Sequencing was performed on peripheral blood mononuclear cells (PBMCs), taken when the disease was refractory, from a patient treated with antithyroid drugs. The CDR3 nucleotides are TGTGCCAGCAGCTGGACTAGCGGGAATCAAGAGACCCAGTACTTC. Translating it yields CASSWTSGNQETQYF.